Presented here are 18 T cell receptor beta chains from one specimen sequenced in a study of blood T cell repertoires in COVID-19. Assay: immunoSEQ multiplex PCR; the TCRdb copy retains only in-frame clones and omits some. Of some 250,000 clones listed, about 88% are singletons. Sequencing used peripheral blood. These receptors originate from a woman in her thirties or forties who had recovered from COVID-19.

The chain couples TRBV15 to TRBJ1-6; D is unclear. The CDR3 has 12 residues. Trimming shortened V by 5 bases and J by 7 bases, and 6 bases separated the two germline ends. Germline loops: CDR1 LNHNV, CDR2 YYDKDF (reference sequence). CDR3 DNA sequence: TGTGCCACCAGCTCTCCCAATTCACCCCTCCACTTT. This encodes CATSSPNSPLHF.

This chain connects TRBV7-6 to TRBJ2-5; D unresolved. Deletions cut 8 bases from V and 4 bases from J, with 8 bases between. Germline CDR1 SGHVS, CDR2 FNYEAQ. The CDR3 sequence is 11 residues long. The CDR3 reads CASGPLETQYF. In nucleotides, the CDR3 is TGTGCCAGCGGGCCCCTAGAGACCCAGTACTTC.

The genes are TRBV14 and TRBJ2-3, with a weak D call TRBD1 (6 bases). CDR3 length: 14 residues. The V gene's germline CDR1 is SGHDN and CDR2 FVKESK. V was pared by 1 base and J by 5 bases, with 10 bases between. The CDR3 region has the DNA TGTGCCAGCAGCCAAGGGACAGCCGGAGATACGCAGTATTTT. Translated: CASSQGTAGDTQYF.

The CDR3 sequence: CASSPGLFF. Written as DNA, the CDR3 is TGTGCCAGCAGTCCTGGACTGTTCTTC. V and J are TRBV6-5 and TRBJ2-1, with D tentatively TRBD2 (5 bases). The germline CDR1 and CDR2 sequences are MNHEY and SVGAGI. V lost 5 bases, J lost 15 bases, and 8 bases lay in between. There are 9 residues in the CDR3.

This clone has only one observation. The rearrangement links TRBV6-6 to TRBJ2-5, with a tentative D call TRBD1 (6 bases). There are 14 residues in the CDR3. V lost 1 base to trimming and J lost 5 bases, with 11 bases between them. CDR1 is MNHNY, CDR2 SVGAGI, per germline (reference sequence). For the CDR3, the DNA is TGTGCCAGCAGTTACTTGGGGGCTTGGGAGACCCAGTACTTC. Residues: CASSYLGAWETQYF.

The genes are TRBV7-2 and TRBJ2-4, with 9 bases fitting TRBD2. CDR1 is SGHTA and CDR2 is FQGNSA in the germline V gene. The junction had 5 bases not matched to a gene; V was cut back by 3 bases and J by 2 bases. The CDR3 runs 16 residues. The chain's CDR3 is CASSFPLAGPKNIQYF. CDR3 DNA: TGTGCCAGCAGCTTCCCGCTAGCGGGGCCCAAAAACATTCAGTACTTC.

The gene calls are TRBV25-1 and TRBJ1-2, with TRBD1 identical over 10 bases. The trim removed 7 bases at V and 4 bases at J, leaving 15 bases unmatched. The CDR3 has 17 residues. Germline loops: CDR1 MGHDK, CDR2 SYGVNS. The CDR3 spells CASTHSPGTGAGYGYTF. The DNA of the CDR3 is TGTGCCAGCACCCACAGTCCCGGGACAGGGGCGGGCTATGGCTACACCTTC.

The rearrangement uses TRBV7-2 and TRBJ1-6, with 8 bases fitting TRBD1. The CDR3 covers 14 residues. Germline V gene sequence: CDR1 SGHTA, CDR2 FQGNSA. Unmatched junction bases numbered 8, after V lost 5 bases and J lost 11 bases. The CDR3 coding sequence is TGTGCCAGCAGCCCGGGACAGGTGAAGACACCCCTCCACTTT. Translation gives CASSPGQVKTPLHF.

The V gene is TRBV19, the J gene TRBJ2-1; 8 bases are a match to TRBD1. The length of the CDR3 is 15 residues. V shed 5 bases, J shed 0 bases, and the junction held 3 bases outside the gene matches. The germline CDR1 and CDR2 sequences are LNHDA and SQIVND (reference sequence). CDR3 nucleotides: TGTGCCAGTAGTCGCGGGACAGGCTCCTACAATGAGCAGTTCTTC. This codes for CASSRGTGSYNEQFF. Full variable domain (missing parts from reference TRBV19 and TRBJ2-1): DGGITQSPKYLFRKEGQNVTLSCEQNLNHDAMYWYRQDPGQGLRLIYYSQIVNDFQKGDIAEGYSVSREKKESFPLTVTSAQKNPTAFYLCASSRGTGSYNEQFFGPGTRLTVL.

The rearrangement uses TRBV3-1 (or the pseudogene TRBV3-2) and TRBJ2-1, with D possibly TRBD2 on 5 matching bases. Germline CDR1 reads LGHDT; CDR2 reads YNNKEL (reference sequence). The CDR3 extends over 11 amino acids. Between the trimmed V and J ends, which lost 4 bases and 13 bases, there was a span of 11 bases. CDR3 region: CASSRGANQFF. Here the CDR3 DNA reads TGTGCCAGCAGCCGGGGAGCCAACCAGTTCTTC.

The rearrangement joins TRBV6-2 or TRBV6-3 to TRBJ1-5, with D tentatively TRBD1 (6 bases). The CDR3 length is 14 residues. Germline-derived CDR1 and CDR2 are MNHEY and SVGEGT. Trimming removed 7 bases at V and 6 bases at J, with 16 bases between. CDR3 loop: CASNPGGAPQPQHF. Here the CDR3 DNA reads TGTGCCAGCAACCCCGGGGGGGCCCCTCAGCCCCAGCATTTT.

The rearrangement joins TRBV29-1 to TRBJ1-2; D gene ambiguous. The CDR3 sequence is 12 residues long. Germline CDR1 SQVTM, CDR2 ANQGSEA. V was trimmed by 8 bases and J by 4 bases, leaving 14 bases between them. DNA of the CDR3: TGCAGCCACGTCGAGGCGTTCTATGGCTACACCTTC. Its translation: CSHVEAFYGYTF.

The chain recombines TRBV5-1 with TRBJ1-4; tentatively, D is TRBD1 (6 bases). Trimming pared 0 bases from V and 8 bases from J, leaving 14 bases between. The CDR3 extends over 15 amino acids. The germline CDR1 and CDR2 sequences are SGHRS and YFSETQ. CDR3 in amino acids: CASSLGGQREEKLFF. CDR3 nucleotides: TGCGCCAGCAGCTTGGGTGGACAGCGGGAAGAAAAACTGTTTTTT.

This chain joins TRBV3-1 (or the pseudogene TRBV3-2) and TRBJ1-2; D may be TRBD1 (6 bases). In germline, CDR1 is LGHDT, CDR2 YNNKEL (reference sequence). The CDR3 consists of 14 residues. The V gene lost 3 bases and the J gene lost 2 bases, with 10 bases spanning the gap. CDR3 DNA: TGTGCCAGCAGCCACCGACAGGCGAACTATGGCTACACCTTC. Translated, it gives CASSHRQANYGYTF.

The chain uses TRBV27 and TRBJ2-5; 8 bases map to TRBD1. CDR1 is MNHEY, CDR2 SMNVEV, per germline (reference sequence). This CDR3 contains 13 residues. With V trimmed by 11 bases and J by 5 bases, 10 bases remained unmatched. Here the CDR3 DNA reads TGTGCCCCCAAACGGACAGGGTTTGAGACCCAGTACTTC. It translates to CAPKRTGFETQYF.

This clone was counted once. J is TRBJ2-2 and V is TRBV24-1; D might be TRBD2 (5 bases). Trimming stripped 4 bases from V and 5 bases from J, with 10 bases between. Germline loops: CDR1 KGHDR, CDR2 SFDVKD. The CDR3 covers 14 residues. The DNA for the CDR3 is TGTGCCACCAGTGACCCCTGGGAGACCGGGGAGCTGTTTTTT. Its translation: CATSDPWETGELFF.

Ten or more counts support this clone. Other DNA sequences in this sample translate to the same CDR3. The V gene is TRBV5-8, the J gene TRBJ1-5, with no clear D. This CDR3 has 14 amino acids. The V end was cut by 4 bases, the J end by 0 bases, with 8 bases between. Germline CDR1 and CDR2: SGHTS and YDEGEE. Here the CDR3 reads CASSPGLSNQPQHF. CDR3 bases: TGTGCCAGCAGCCCCGGACTTAGCAATCAGCCCCAGCATTTT.

The chain carries TRBV19 and TRBJ1-2; 7 positions match TRBD1. The CDR3 extends over 13 amino acids. V trimming: 7 bases; J trimming: 4 bases; junction bases outside the gene matches: 6. Per germline, CDR1 LNHDA and CDR2 SQIVND (reference sequence). CDR3 sequence (DNA): TGTGCCAGTACCGCTGACAGGGCCTATGGCTACACCTTC. It is translated as CASTADRAYGYTF.